The entry below describes one T cell receptor (beta chain). The antigen this receptor binds is unknown. Nothing much larger sits one base from this clone, and base qualities are not available. The record originates from a study of T cell responses to AZD1222 COVID-19 vaccine (dated by TCRdb to the early 2020s). Notes on the research overall: AZD1222 recipients given second doses at about 4 weeks or at about 12 weeks were pooled, since spike-specific TCR depth and breadth were not found to differ between the two schedules. A total of 233 trial participants underwent TCR sequencing, of whom some 210 received two doses of AZD1222 and roughly 25 received two doses of the MenACWY control vaccine. Enrollment into the trials was organized by age into subgroups of 18-55, 56-69 and 70-plus years, and those subgroups contained roughly 150, 30 and 60 TCR-sequenced participants, respectively. What the work shows at the level of the full study, not this receptor alone: The 56-69-year group was small, and its depth increase did not reach significance, likely because of low power. Conclusions about previously exposed vaccinees are limited, since just a handful of AZD1222 recipients were seropositive for SARS-CoV-2 at baseline. No day 14 peak-response samples were available, so repertoires were characterized only after the peak T cell response. Participants were mostly white British, with more females than males. The authors suggested clonal diversity may have been underestimated. A significant rise in spike-specific TCR breadth and depth was observed after two AZD1222 doses relative to day 0 and relative to MenACWY recipients. Epitopes outside the regions mutated in the B.1.351 and B.1.1.7 variants were reportedly recognized by nearly half of the unique spike-specific TCRs. CD4 TCRs associated with the vaccine covered the entire spike protein, and the dominant responses were in regions 160-218 and 743-854.

The CDR3 regions of human TCRbeta chains were analyzed by immunosequencing. The authors' pipeline ran thus. TCRs in the repertoires were matched against a reference library of SARS-CoV-2-specific TCRs that had been generated with the MIRA antigen-specificity platform. Breadth was defined as the fraction of unique TCRs that were SARS-CoV-2-associated, and depth was defined as the fraction of total T cells that were SARS-CoV-2-associated. Each spike-specific TCR was assigned to its reactive spike region and to a CD4 or CD8 class using the MIRA data. Log10-transformed breadth and depth values were compared by one-way ANOVA with Sidak's multiple comparisons tests. TCRdb's version of the immuneACCESS table is confined to in-frame rearrangements and falls short of the full clone set. An unresolved V gene accounts for under half of the shortfall where checked; the remainder is of unknown origin. That table gives V, J and clone size, and the DNA gave D and trimming. The sample profile shows around 100,000 clones; around 83% of them were found once. The ten biggest clones cover about 1.4% of the sample.

The intended sense of this specimen's time point label: baseline before first vaccination. The vaccinee samples were drawn from two UK trials, COV001 and COV002, one of which was a single-blind randomized controlled phase 2/3 trial testing AZD1222 (ChAdOx1 nCoV-19) in healthy adults. For TCRbeta chain sequencing, PBMC samples from trial participants were taken at day 0 and at day 28 after the second dose. The TCR originated in an adult in good health. The sequencing here drew on peripheral blood, taken on day 0 of AZD1222 vaccination.

The nucleotide sequence reads TGTGCCAGCAGTTGGGCCGTGGGGTATGGCTACACCTTC. This translates into CASSWAVGYGYTF. The chain is assembled from TRBV6-5 and TRBJ1-2; the D gene lacks a confident call. CDR1 and CDR2 are drawn from the germline V gene: MNHEY, SVGAGI. From the cysteine up to the phenylalanine, the CDR3 has a length of 13 residues. Just CDR3 DNA is preserved here, 39 bases in frame from base 1. V loses 4 bases, J loses 5 bases, and the germline ends lie 11 bases apart.